This TCR beta chain was found in a study of radiation and T cells in renal cell carcinoma. Study results and caveats: No pretreatment tumor biopsies were available for baseline clonotypes.

The CDR3 length is 13 residues. CDR1 is MNHEY, CDR2 SVGAGI, per germline. V was cut by 6 bases and J by 5 bases, with 10 bases left in between. Comment on this clone: Its antigen remains unidentified.

Sample time point: blood 4 weeks post-SBRT, at nephrectomy. Treatment described: 15 Gy SBRT to primary tumor, nephrectomy 4 weeks later. Data came from immunoSEQ multiplex PCR; TCRdb stores just in-frame clones and leaves some out. The sample has 25,000 to 40,000 clones, approximately 84% seen once. The genes are TRBV6-5 and TRBJ1-4, with D unresolved. The material was blood, obtained from a patient whose treatment included radiotherapy and nephrectomy. The receptor's source is a man between 60 and 75 years old with renal cell carcinoma. CDR3: CASSTDQNEKLFF. CDR3 DNA: TGTGCCAGCAGCACCGATCAAAATGAAAAACTGTTTTTT.